The 25 T cell receptor beta chains reported below all come from one sample, sequenced in a study of CD8 T cells in Susac syndrome. It was with random hexamers that about 0.45 to 1 ug RNA was reverse transcribed. TCRdb itself ran the immunoSEQ multiplex PCR reads through MiXCR, one entry per CDR3 protein. The sample includes 130,000 to 150,000 distinct CDR3 sequences, roughly 94% of them seen just once. What was sequenced was CD4+ T cells from PBMCs. Receptors were obtained from a human donor in good health.

The V gene is TRBV10-3, the J gene TRBJ2-1, with TRBD2 matching 9 bases. V lost 2 bases and J lost 2; bases outside the gene matches: 4. Germline V lookup: CDR1 ENHRY, CDR2 SYGVKD. The CDR3 is made up of 16 amino acids. CDR3 DNA sequence: TGTGCCATCAGTGAGGCGGGAGGGACCCCCTACAATGAGCAGTTCTTC. Residues: CAISEAGGTPYNEQFF.

The V gene is TRBV9, the J gene TRBJ2-2; the D call may be TRBD1 or TRBD2 (5 bases each). V was pared by 3 bases and J by 6 bases, with 18 bases between. Germline V gene sequence: CDR1 SGDLS, CDR2 YYNGEE. The CDR3 runs 16 residues. The CDR3 sequence: CASSAGLFRESGELFF. For the CDR3, the DNA is TGTGCCAGCAGCGCTGGCCTATTCAGGGAGTCCGGGGAGCTGTTTTTT.

This clonotype was recorded a few times. The chain is built from TRBV2 and TRBJ2-1; 14 nucleotides line up with TRBD2. The CDR3 is 15 amino acids. The V gene end was trimmed by 3 bases and the J gene end by 6 bases; junction bases not matched to a gene: 1. CDR1 is SNHLY, CDR2 FYNNEI, per germline. CDR3 sequence: CASSETSGRVNEQFF. The CDR3 DNA reads as TGTGCCAGCAGTGAGACTAGCGGGAGGGTCAATGAGCAGTTCTTC.

The V gene is TRBV7-9, the J gene TRBJ1-2; perhaps TRBD1 as D (6 bases). Per the germline V gene, CDR1 is SEHNR and CDR2 is FQNEAQ (reference sequence). The length of the CDR3 is 12 residues. Trimming left V 3 bases short and J 8 bases short, with 10 bases between. The CDR3 loop reads CASSFGQNGYTF. CDR3 nucleotide sequence: TGTGCCAGCAGCTTCGGACAGAACGGCTACACCTTC.

The CDR3 region is CASSRGLAGGRGKTDTQYF. The CDR3 coding sequence is TGTGCCAGCAGCCGCGGACTAGCGGGAGGCCGGGGGAAGACAGATACGCAGTATTTT. This chain links TRBV5-4 with TRBJ2-3; 14 bases align to TRBD2. CDR1 and CDR2 (germline): SGHNT, YYREEE (reference sequence). CDR3 size: 19 residues. J gave up 3 bases and V 4 bases, and 13 bases lay outside the gene matches.

This sequence joins TRBV7-2 and TRBJ2-7, with D hard to call. The germline V and J ends were trimmed by 3 bases and 4 bases, with 13 bases remaining between them. The V gene's germline CDR1 is SGHTA and CDR2 FQGNSA. This CDR3 spans 14 amino acids. The CDR3 protein is CASSFNGGRYEQYF. The CDR3 DNA reads TGTGCCAGCAGCTTCAATGGTGGAAGGTACGAGCAGTACTTC. Variable domain in full (rest from reference TRBV7-2 and TRBJ2-7): GAGVSQSPSNKVTEKGKDVELRCDPISGHTALYWYRQSLGQGLEFLIYFQGNSAPDKSGLPSDRFSAERTGGSVSTLTIQRTQQEDSAVYLCASSFNGGRYEQYFGPGTRLTVT.

The rearrangement uses TRBV13 and TRBJ2-1, with D tentatively TRBD1 (7 bases). Per the germline V gene, CDR1 is PRHDT and CDR2 is FYEKMQ (reference sequence). There are 15 residues in the CDR3. V lost 5 bases, J lost 7 bases, and 18 bases lay in between. CDR3 sequence (DNA): TGTGCCAGCAGCCCCCGGAGGGGGCGTTTGAATGAGCAGTTCTTC. It translates to CASSPRRGRLNEQFF.

This clonotype is a singleton in its sample. The chain joins TRBV4-1 to TRBJ2-1; D not resolved. The CDR3 runs 14 residues. Germline CDR1 reads MGHRA; CDR2 reads YSYEKL. V was clipped by 4 bases and J by 5 bases, with 12 bases between them. The CDR3 DNA reads as TGCGCCAGCAGCCGCAAGGTAGAGCACAATGAGCAGTTCTTC. Protein sequence: CASSRKVEHNEQFF.

The rearrangement links TRBV19 to TRBJ2-5; 8 bases are shared with TRBD1. The CDR3 spans 15 residues. V lost 3 bases, J lost 4 bases, and 7 bases stayed unmatched. CDR1 is LNHDA and CDR2 is SQIVND in the germline V gene (reference sequence). The CDR3 sequence: CASSIRGQGAETQYF. In DNA form, the CDR3 reads TGTGCCAGTAGTATCCGAGGGCAGGGGGCAGAGACCCAGTACTTC.

The gene calls are TRBV19 and TRBJ2-5; 10 bases fit TRBD1. In germline, CDR1 is LNHDA, CDR2 SQIVND (reference sequence). The ends lost 4 bases at V and 4 bases at J; junction bases unmatched: 9. CDR3 length equals 16 residues. The CDR3 DNA follows: TGTGCCAGTAGTAGCACCCGGGACAGGGGCAGAGAGACCCAGTACTTC. Amino acids: CASSSTRDRGRETQYF.

The rearrangement uses TRBV2 and TRBJ2-5; the match to TRBD1 covers 8 bases. The CDR3 length is 14 residues. V gave up 7 bases and J gave up 5 bases; unmatched junction bases: 9. CDR1 and CDR2 (germline): SNHLY, FYNNEI. CDR3 in amino acids: CASTRQGALETQYF. CDR3 DNA: TGTGCCAGCACCCGCCAGGGGGCCCTCGAGACCCAGTACTTC.

The genes are TRBV6-1 and TRBJ1-1; tentative D call: TRBD1 (6 bases). Trimming cost V 2 bases and J 5 bases, with 12 bases left between them. In germline, CDR1 is MNHNS, CDR2 SASEGT. The CDR3 has 14 amino acids. CDR3 nucleotides: TGTGCCAGCAGTGAAATAGGGGGGGTTACTGAAGCTTTCTTT. Its translation: CASSEIGGVTEAFF.

This sequence joins TRBV12-3 or TRBV12-4 and TRBJ2-7; D possibly corresponds to TRBD1 (5 bases). Trimming cost V 5 bases and J 9 bases, with 20 bases left between them. This CDR3 has 14 residues. The CDR3 bases are TGTGCCAGCAGTATTAATACAGGACCAACGGGGCAGTACTTC. Amino acids: CASSINTGPTGQYF.

The chain carries TRBV15 and TRBJ2-1; D is ambiguous. This CDR3 has 15 amino acids. V was trimmed by 0 bases and J by 3 bases, leaving 9 bases between them. Germline assignment: CDR1 LNHNV and CDR2 YYDKDF (reference sequence). The CDR3: CATSRDRTDYNEQFF. The CDR3 nucleotides are TGTGCCACCAGCAGAGATCGGACCGACTACAATGAGCAGTTCTTC. The whole variable domain, remainder taken from reference TRBV15 and TRBJ2-1, is DAMVIQNPRYQVTQFGKPVTLSCSQTLNHNVMYWYQQKSSQAPKLLFHYYDKDFNNEADTPDNFQSRRPNTSFCFLDIRSPGLGDTAMYLCATSRDRTDYNEQFFGPGTRLTVL.

This rearrangement joins TRBV6-1 to TRBJ2-7; D possibly uses TRBD1 or TRBD2 (5 bases each). Trimming pared 7 bases from V and 1 base from J, leaving 20 bases between. The CDR3 consists of 16 residues. From germline, CDR1 is MNHNS and CDR2 SASEGT. CDR3 residues: CASTDRGSRGSYEQYF. Written as DNA, the CDR3 is TGTGCCAGCACCGACAGAGGGTCTCGGGGATCCTACGAGCAGTACTTC.

This chain connects TRBV12-3 or TRBV12-4 to TRBJ2-2, with D perhaps matching TRBD2 (5 bases). V lost 11 bases to trimming and J lost 7 bases, with 14 bases between them. CDR3 length: 12 residues. The CDR3 sequence: CASEEFGGELFF. For the CDR3, the DNA is TGTGCCTCGGAGGAATTCGGCGGGGAGCTGTTTTTT.

The chain carries TRBV2 and TRBJ2-7; D is unclear. V was shortened by 5 bases and J by 0 bases, with 14 bases between the two germline ends. CDR1 is SNHLY and CDR2 is FYNNEI in the germline V gene. This CDR3 spans 15 amino acids. CDR3 sequence reads: CASSWGKGFSYEQYF. CDR3 bases: TGTGCCAGCAGTTGGGGAAAGGGTTTCTCCTACGAGCAGTACTTC. The whole variable domain, remainder taken from reference TRBV2 and TRBJ2-7, is EPEVTQTPSHQVTQMGQEVILRCVPISNHLYFYWYRQILGQKVEFLVSFYNNEISEKSEIFDDQFSVERPDGSNFTLKIRSTKLEDSAMYFCASSWGKGFSYEQYFGPGTRLTVT.

The sample holds a few counts of this clonotype. J is TRBJ2-2 and V is TRBV4-2, with a weak D call TRBD1 (5 bases). This CDR3 has 16 amino acids. Germline lookup yields CDR1 LGHNA and CDR2 YNFKEQ. V lost 1 base and J lost 9, with 18 bases in between. The DNA for the CDR3 is TGTGCCAGCAGCCAAGCGCTGGGGCCGGCGGCGAGGGAGCTGTTTTTT. Its translation: CASSQALGPAARELFF.

The J gene is TRBJ1-2, the V gene TRBV12-3 or TRBV12-4, with 8 bases that match TRBD1. There are 14 residues in the CDR3. V shed 5 bases, J shed 8 bases, and the junction held 10 bases outside the gene matches. CDR3 region: CASSGWGQVDGYTF. The CDR3 nucleotides read TGTGCCAGCAGTGGATGGGGACAGGTTGACGGCTACACCTTC.

The chain recombines TRBV9 with TRBJ2-5, with TRBD2 identical over 12 bases. Germline V gene sequence: CDR1 SGDLS, CDR2 YYNGEE. V lost 3 bases and J lost 5; bases outside the gene matches: 5. CDR3 length: 15 amino acids. CDR3 nucleotides: TGTGCCAGCAGCGGACTAGCGGGAGTCCGCGAGACCCAGTACTTC. Amino acids: CASSGLAGVRETQYF.

The chain joins TRBV3-1 to TRBJ2-3; 8 bases agree with TRBD1. This CDR3 is 16 amino acids long. The V gene end was trimmed by 0 bases and the J gene end by 5 bases; junction bases not matched to a gene: 7. Germline CDR1 reads LGHDT; CDR2 reads YNNKEL (reference sequence). CDR3 in amino acids: CASSQEGGTGLDTQYF. The CDR3 nucleotides read TGTGCCAGCAGCCAAGAAGGGGGGACAGGTCTAGATACGCAGTATTTT.

The genes are TRBV28 and TRBJ2-7; weak D call: TRBD1 (5 bases). Germline V lookup: CDR1 MDHEN, CDR2 SYDVKM. The length of the CDR3 is 12 residues. V dropped 10 bases and J dropped 0 bases, with 10 bases sitting between them. The CDR3 DNA reads as TGTGCCACCCACGACAGCTCCTACGAGCAGTACTTC. This translates into CATHDSSYEQYF. The full variable domain, rest sourced from reference TRBV28 and TRBJ2-7, is DVKVTQSSRYLVKRTGEKVFLECVQDMDHENMFWYRQDPGLGLRLIYFSYDVKMKEKGDIPEGYSVSREKKERFSLILESASTNQTSMYLCATHDSSYEQYFGPGTRLTVT.

The rearrangement uses TRBV3-1 and TRBJ2-4; 8 bases map to TRBD2. The CDR3 length is 14 residues. The V segment lost 5 bases and the J segment 5 bases; nucleotides outside the gene matches: 5. Germline lookup yields CDR1 LGHDT and CDR2 YNNKEL (reference sequence). The CDR3 DNA is TGTGCCAGCAGCTCCCCGGGGGGGGAAAACATTCAGTACTTC. Protein sequence: CASSSPGGENIQYF.

This chain links TRBV2 with TRBJ1-1, with a tentative D call TRBD1 (5 bases). V lost 4 bases and J lost 7, with 13 bases in between. The germline gives CDR1 SNHLY, CDR2 FYNNEI. CDR3 length: 13 residues. Here the CDR3 reads CASSVRRGLEAFF. CDR3 in DNA: TGTGCCAGCAGTGTCCGGAGGGGACTTGAAGCTTTCTTT.

The rearrangement links TRBV4-2 to TRBJ2-3; D is uncertain. CDR3 size: 16 residues. Trimming pared 1 base from V and 6 bases from J, leaving 17 bases between. The V gene's germline CDR1 is LGHNA and CDR2 YNFKEQ. The CDR3: CASSQGGSDLRDTQYF. Here the CDR3 DNA reads TGTGCCAGCAGCCAAGGAGGAAGCGACCTTAGGGATACGCAGTATTTT.